The next 26 T cell receptor beta chains were all read from a single sample in a study of Graves' ophthalmopathy and Graves' hyperthyroidism. Amplified TCR beta CDR3 regions were obtained using RNA transcripts as template. The workflow started with a first-round RT-PCR run with HTBI primers and then moved on to a second-round multiplex PCR. TCRdb itself ran the multiplex PCR reads through MiXCR, one entry per CDR3 protein. The sample contains about half a million distinct CDR3 sequences, around 14% of which appear only once. Sequencing used blood. The source of these receptors is a woman aged 25 to 39 with Graves' ophthalmopathy.

Many counts were recorded for this clonotype. The rearrangement links TRBV6-1 to TRBJ2-7, with a weak D call TRBD1 (6 bases). Looked up from germline, CDR1 is MNHNS and CDR2 is SASEGT. V lost 6 bases to trimming and J lost 7 bases, with 16 bases between them. The length of the CDR3 is 13 residues. The CDR3 reads CASRVRGLGEQYF. The DNA for the CDR3 is TGTGCCAGCAGAGTCAGGGGCCTCGGAGAGCAGTACTTC.

This clonotype was detected many times. The V and J genes are TRBV9 and TRBJ1-3; D unclear. The CDR3 contains 16 residues. The germline gives CDR1 SGDLS, CDR2 YYNGEE. Trimming pared 3 bases from V and 0 bases from J, leaving 13 bases between. The CDR3 DNA follows: TGTGCCAGCAGCGGTTCAGATTCGGACTCTGGAAACACCATATATTTT. Translating it yields CASSGSDSDSGNTIYF.

This clonotype was detected many times. The gene calls are TRBV7-9 and TRBJ2-5, with D possibly being TRBD1 or TRBD2 (5 bases each). CDR3 length: 13 residues. CDR1 and CDR2 from the germline V gene are SEHNR and FQNEAQ (reference sequence). V was cut by 11 bases and J by 2 bases, with 15 bases left in between. CDR3 protein: CAVRGLDQETQYF. In nucleotides, the CDR3 is TGTGCCGTCCGGGGCCTTGATCAAGAGACCCAGTACTTC.

There are many counts of this clonotype. The rearrangement uses TRBV6-5 and TRBJ1-3, with D unclear. Germline V CDR1 and CDR2: MNHEY, SVGAGI. The CDR3 totals 16 residues. V was cut by 0 bases and J by 0 bases, with 9 bases left in between. The DNA for the CDR3 is TGTGCCAGCAGTTACTCCGTGGCACCCTCTGGAAACACCATATATTTT. Translating gives CASSYSVAPSGNTIYF.

The chain carries TRBV12-5 and TRBJ1-5; D possibly corresponds to TRBD1 (5 bases). The ends were cut back, 7 bases at V and 3 bases at J, with 19 bases in the middle. The germline V gene encodes CDR1 LGHNT and CDR2 FRNRAP. CDR3 size: 16 residues. CDR3 protein: CASVLAGGGANQPQHF. In DNA form, the CDR3 reads TGTGCTAGTGTCCTCGCCGGGGGAGGTGCCAATCAGCCCCAGCATTTT.

This clonotype was recorded at least ten times. This chain connects TRBV6-5 to TRBJ1-3; D might be TRBD1 (5 bases). There are 15 residues in the CDR3. Trimming left V 2 bases short and J 4 bases short, with 12 bases between. Germline V lookup: CDR1 MNHEY, CDR2 SVGAGI. The CDR3 protein is CASSYMQGVGNTIYF. The CDR3 DNA follows: TGTGCCAGCAGTTACATGCAGGGCGTAGGAAACACCATATATTTT.

The sample holds many counts of this clonotype. The chain is built from TRBV9 and TRBJ2-7, with D uncertain. Deletions cut 0 bases from V and 3 bases from J, with 16 bases between. Germline values: CDR1 SGDLS, CDR2 YYNGEE. The CDR3 sequence is 16 residues long. For the CDR3, the DNA is TGTGCCAGCAGCGTAGTAGGAAGAACCGGAATCTACGAGCAGTACTTC. Translated, it gives CASSVVGRTGIYEQYF.

This clonotype was observed many times. The chain joins TRBV6-1 to TRBJ2-2; D may be TRBD2 (5 bases). Germline lookup yields CDR1 MNHNS and CDR2 SASEGT. Trimming shortened V by 5 bases and J by 1 base, and 11 bases separated the two germline ends. The CDR3 extends over 15 amino acids. In nucleotides, the CDR3 is TGTGCCAGCAGTCTCCGGGATTGGAACACCGGGGAGCTGTTTTTT. Translating it yields CASSLRDWNTGELFF.

This clonotype was seen at least ten times. The chain carries TRBV6-1 and TRBJ2-5; D is tentatively TRBD1 or TRBD2 (5 bases each). The CDR3 has 15 amino acids. Trimming shortened V by 2 bases and J by 6 bases, and 16 bases separated the two germline ends. Germline loops: CDR1 MNHNS, CDR2 SASEGT. This CDR3 reads CASSERGRALKTQYF. The CDR3 nucleotides are TGTGCCAGCAGTGAACGGGGCAGGGCGTTGAAGACCCAGTACTTC.

This clonotype was recorded many times. The chain employs TRBV13 and TRBJ1-1; D is undetermined. Germline V CDR1 and CDR2: PRHDT, FYEKMQ (reference sequence). Trimming stripped 2 bases from V and 1 base from J, with 17 bases between. This CDR3 is built from 17 residues. The CDR3: CASSLRGRFERNTEAFF. For the CDR3, the DNA is TGTGCCAGCAGCTTAAGAGGGCGATTTGAGAGGAACACTGAAGCTTTCTTT.

This clonotype has at least ten counts. The chain recombines TRBV6-1 with TRBJ1-1, with D perhaps matching TRBD1 (5 bases). The CDR3 consists of 15 residues. Germline lookup yields CDR1 MNHNS and CDR2 SASEGT. V gave up 6 bases and J gave up 6 bases, with 20 bases separating them. CDR3 nucleotides: TGTGCCAGCAGAAATCAAAACAGGACTCCCCCTGAAGCTTTCTTT. Amino acid sequence: CASRNQNRTPPEAFF.

In its sample, this clonotype was seen many times. Because the CDR3 is missing its conserved closing phenylalanine or tryptophan, this is likely a read error. The V gene is TRBV20-1, the J gene TRBJ1-1; D uncertain. The V end was cut by 3 bases, the J end by 1 base, with 9 bases between. CDR1 is DFQATT and CDR2 is SNEGSKA in the germline V gene (reference sequence). This CDR3 has 13 residues. The DNA for the CDR3 is TGCAGTGCTAGCAGGCGAAAGAACACTGAAGCTTTCCTT. As protein: CSASRRKNTEAFL.

The sample holds many counts of this clonotype. This sequence joins TRBV6-1 and TRBJ1-5; 7 bases are shared with TRBD1. This CDR3 contains 15 residues. The germline V gene encodes CDR1 MNHNS and CDR2 SASEGT. The V and J ends lost 5 bases and 16 bases, in that order; junction bases with no gene match: 20. The CDR3 loop is CASSPTGDLGQRQHF. CDR3 nucleotide sequence: TGTGCCAGCAGTCCCACAGGGGACCTTGGCCAGCGCCAACATTTT.

This clonotype was found a few times. V is TRBV28 and J is TRBJ1-5; D is undetermined. CDR3 length: 15 amino acids. V lost 2 bases, J lost 5 bases, and 13 bases lay in between. Looked up from germline, CDR1 is MDHEN and CDR2 is SYDVKM. The CDR3 sequence: CASSLESLLDQPQHF. The CDR3 DNA sequence: TGTGCCAGCAGTTTAGAAAGCCTCCTGGATCAGCCCCAGCATTTT.

The sample holds many counts of this clonotype. The chain joins TRBV29-1 to TRBJ1-1; no firm D call. This CDR3 region has 14 residues. Trimming removed 4 bases from V and 5 bases from J, with 17 bases in between. Germline V gene sequence: CDR1 SQVTM, CDR2 ANQGSEA. The CDR3 loop reads CSVVPGVHGTEAFF. CDR3 nucleotide sequence: TGCAGCGTTGTTCCCGGGGTCCACGGAACTGAAGCTTTCTTT.

This rearrangement joins TRBV30 to TRBJ2-5, with a weak D call TRBD2 (6 bases). The CDR3 sequence is 13 residues long. Trimming took 7 bases from V and 4 from J, leaving 16 bases between them. Germline CDR1 GTSNPN, CDR2 SVGIG (reference sequence). The CDR3 DNA reads as TGTGCCTTCGACTCGGACTATCCAGAGACCCAGTACTTC. This encodes CAFDSDYPETQYF.

In this sample, this clonotype turned up many times. This chain uses TRBV20-1 with TRBJ2-7; 7 bases line up with TRBD1. This CDR3 comprises 14 residues. The junction had 9 bases not matched to a gene; V was cut back by 6 bases and J by 1 base. Looked up from germline, CDR1 is DFQATT and CDR2 is SNEGSKA (reference sequence). In DNA, the CDR3 is TGCAGTGCCCCCGGACAGGCTGATTCCTACGAGCAGTACTTC. Amino acid sequence: CSAPGQADSYEQYF.

Turning to this clonotype: A much bigger clone sits one base away, suggesting this may be a read error. The V call is TRBV6-1, the J call TRBJ1-2, with D possibly TRBD1 on 6 matching bases. Germline CDR1 MNHNS, CDR2 SASEGT. This CDR3 has 13 residues. The V and J ends lost 11 bases and 4 bases respectively, with 17 bases between them. The DNA of the CDR3 is TGTGCCGGCACCCCAGGGGTTCTCTATGGCTACACCTTC. Encoded protein: CAGTPGVLYGYTF.

This clonotype has at least ten counts. This chain uses TRBV6-2 or TRBV6-3 with TRBJ2-5; D perhaps matches TRBD2 (5 bases). Germline CDR1 MNHEY, CDR2 SVGEGT. Trimming took off 2 bases at V and 0 bases at J, with 10 bases between the two ends. The CDR3 consists of 15 residues. The CDR3 region is CASSYRPGNQETQYF. DNA for the CDR3: TGTGCCAGCAGTTACCGCCCGGGGAACCAAGAGACCCAGTACTTC.

This clonotype showed up many times. The chain employs TRBV12-3 or TRBV12-4 and TRBJ2-7, with 8 positions matching TRBD1. The CDR3 runs 17 residues. Germline trimming cut 6 bases from V and 0 bases from J; bases unmatched to any gene: 13. The CDR3 sequence is CASSGTGGRRSSYEQYF. CDR3 in DNA: TGTGCCAGCAGCGGTACAGGGGGACGTAGGAGCTCCTACGAGCAGTACTTC.

In the case of this clonotype: A clone one base away is much larger, so this may be a read error. The chain carries TRBV28 and TRBJ1-2; D uncertain. Germline V CDR1 and CDR2: MDHEN, SYDVKM. This CDR3 has 14 residues. The DNA for the CDR3 is TGTGCCAGCAGTTTATCCCCCCAACTCCATGGCTACAGCTTC. Its protein product is CASSLSPQLHGYSF.

The rearrangement links TRBV12-3 or TRBV12-4 to TRBJ1-3; possible D gene TRBD1, 5 bases. Trimming pared 7 bases from V and 4 bases from J, leaving 17 bases between. The CDR3 loop spans 15 amino acids. CDR3: CASTYAGGVGNTIYF. The CDR3 bases are TGTGCCAGCACCTACGCGGGGGGGGTAGGAAACACCATATATTTT.

This clonotype has ten or more counts. J is TRBJ2-7 and V is TRBV6-1, with 7 positions matching TRBD1. The germline V gene encodes CDR1 MNHNS and CDR2 SASEGT. The CDR3 has 14 amino acids. J gave up 3 bases and V 6 bases, and 8 bases lay outside the gene matches. The chain's CDR3 is CASSLVGQIYEQYF. CDR3 bases: TGTGCCAGCAGCCTTGTGGGACAGATCTACGAGCAGTACTTC.

The chain employs TRBV6-2 or TRBV6-3 and TRBJ2-7; D unclear. This CDR3 contains 15 residues. Trimming took 2 bases from V and 2 from J, leaving 13 bases between them. Germline V gene data show CDR1 as MNHEY and CDR2 as SVGEGT. CDR3 amino acids: CASSYGRRSPYEQYF. The CDR3 DNA reads as TGTGCCAGCAGTTACGGGCGTCGGTCTCCCTACGAGCAGTACTTC.

This chain uses TRBV4-2 with TRBJ1-1, with TRBD1 as a possible D gene (6 bases). The CDR3 sequence is 14 residues long. The ends were cut back, 0 bases at V and 4 bases at J, with 9 bases in the middle. Germline lookup yields CDR1 LGHNA and CDR2 YNFKEQ. The CDR3 coding sequence is TGTGCCAGCAGCCAAGATCAGGGGCGCACTGAAGCTTTCTTT. Translation: CASSQDQGRTEAFF.

This clonotype showed up many times. The chain combines TRBV3-1 with TRBJ1-1, with 7 bases lining up with TRBD1. CDR1 is LGHDT and CDR2 is YNNKEL in the germline V gene (reference sequence). Trimming at V came to 0 bases and at J to 6 bases, leaving 7 bases not matched to a gene. The CDR3 length is 15 residues. CDR3 loop: CASSQDMQTGSEAFF. DNA for the CDR3: TGTGCCAGCAGCCAAGATATGCAGACAGGGTCTGAAGCTTTCTTT.